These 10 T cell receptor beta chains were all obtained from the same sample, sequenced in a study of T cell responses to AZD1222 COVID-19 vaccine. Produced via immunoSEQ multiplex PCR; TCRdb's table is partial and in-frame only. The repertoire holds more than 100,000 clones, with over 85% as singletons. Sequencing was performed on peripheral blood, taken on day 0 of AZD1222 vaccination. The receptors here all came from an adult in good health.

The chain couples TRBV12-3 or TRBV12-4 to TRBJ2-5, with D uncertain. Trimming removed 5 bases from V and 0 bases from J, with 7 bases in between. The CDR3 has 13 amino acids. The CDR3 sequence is CASSPLNQETQYF. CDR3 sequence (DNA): TGTGCCAGCAGTCCTCTTAACCAAGAGACCCAGTACTTC.

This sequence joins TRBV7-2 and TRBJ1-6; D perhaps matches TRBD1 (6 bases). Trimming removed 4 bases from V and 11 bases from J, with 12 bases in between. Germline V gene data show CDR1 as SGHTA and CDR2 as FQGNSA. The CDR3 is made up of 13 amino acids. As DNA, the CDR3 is TGTGCCAGCAGCTACGGACAGAACGCACCCCTCCACTTT. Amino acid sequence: CASSYGQNAPLHF.

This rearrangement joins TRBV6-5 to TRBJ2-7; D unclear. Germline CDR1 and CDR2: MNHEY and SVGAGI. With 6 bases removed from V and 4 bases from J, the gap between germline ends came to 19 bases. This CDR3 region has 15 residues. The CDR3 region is CASRYLPSGSYEQYF. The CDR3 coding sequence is TGTGCCAGCAGATACCTGCCCTCCGGTAGTTACGAGCAGTACTTC.

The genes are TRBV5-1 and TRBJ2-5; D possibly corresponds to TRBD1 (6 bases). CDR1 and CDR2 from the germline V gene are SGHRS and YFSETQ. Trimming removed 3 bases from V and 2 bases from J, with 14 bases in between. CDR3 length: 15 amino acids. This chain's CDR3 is CASSSHRVGQETQYF. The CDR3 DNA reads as TGCGCCAGCAGCTCTCACAGGGTCGGACAAGAGACCCAGTACTTC.

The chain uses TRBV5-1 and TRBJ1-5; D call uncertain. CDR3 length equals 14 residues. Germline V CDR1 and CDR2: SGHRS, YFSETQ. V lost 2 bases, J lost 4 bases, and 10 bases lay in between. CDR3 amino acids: CASSLGDQNQPQHF. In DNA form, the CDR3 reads TGCGCCAGCAGCTTAGGAGACCAAAATCAGCCCCAGCATTTT.

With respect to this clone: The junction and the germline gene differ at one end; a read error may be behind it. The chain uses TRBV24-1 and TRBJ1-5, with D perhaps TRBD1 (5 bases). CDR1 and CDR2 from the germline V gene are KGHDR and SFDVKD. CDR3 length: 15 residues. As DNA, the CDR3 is TGTGCCACCAGTGATGGGGTAAGGGGCAAACAGCCCCAGCATTTT. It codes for CATSDGVRGKQPQHF.

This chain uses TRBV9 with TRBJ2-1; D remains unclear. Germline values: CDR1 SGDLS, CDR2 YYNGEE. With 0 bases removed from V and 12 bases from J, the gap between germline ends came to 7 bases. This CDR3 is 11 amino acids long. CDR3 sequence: CASSVDSWQFF. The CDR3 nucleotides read TGTGCCAGCAGCGTAGACAGCTGGCAGTTCTTC.

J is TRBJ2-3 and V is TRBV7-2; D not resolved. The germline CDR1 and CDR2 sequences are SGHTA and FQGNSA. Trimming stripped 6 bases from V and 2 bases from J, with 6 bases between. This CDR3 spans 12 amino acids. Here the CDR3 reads CASRHHTDTQYF. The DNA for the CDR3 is TGTGCCAGCAGGCATCACACAGATACGCAGTATTTT.

CDR3 residues: CASSAREAGPSSGYTF. The DNA for the CDR3 is TGTGCCAGCAGCGCTCGAGAAGCGGGACCTTCAAGCGGCTACACCTTC. The V gene is TRBV3-1 (or the pseudogene TRBV3-2), the J gene TRBJ1-2; a weak D match, TRBD1 (5 bases). Trimming took 5 bases from V and 8 from J, leaving 24 bases between them. This CDR3 has 16 residues. The germline CDR1 and CDR2 sequences are LGHDT and YNNKEL (reference sequence).

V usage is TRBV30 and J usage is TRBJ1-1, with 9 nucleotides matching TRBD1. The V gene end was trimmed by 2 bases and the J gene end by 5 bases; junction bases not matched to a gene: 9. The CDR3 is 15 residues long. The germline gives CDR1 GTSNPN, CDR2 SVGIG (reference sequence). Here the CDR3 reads CAWSRTHRGQTEAFF. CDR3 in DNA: TGTGCCTGGAGTCGCACCCACAGGGGGCAGACTGAAGCTTTCTTT. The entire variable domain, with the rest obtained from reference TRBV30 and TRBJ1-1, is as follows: SQTIHQWPATLVQPVGSPLSLECTVEGTSNPNLYWYRQAAGRGLQLLFYSVGIGQISSEVPQNLSASRPQDRQFILSSKKLLLSDSGFYLCAWSRTHRGQTEAFFGQGTRLTVV.